Below, one TCR beta chain is given with its context. Antigen unknown. Blood RNA originated from unsorted whole blood, with germline DNA additionally extracted. The CDR3 covers 16 residues. Germline loops: CDR1 SEHNR, CDR2 FQNEAQ (reference sequence). The V and J ends lost 5 bases and 5 bases, in that order; junction bases with no gene match: 9. This sample was included in a study of tumor-infiltrating lymphocytes in primary liver carcinoma. Study outcomes and limitations: Each sample was bulk and unsorted; consequently, CD4+ and CD8+ repertoires were not compared.

The investigators made TCR beta cDNA from approximately 510 ng total RNA, using a constant-region primer. Slightly modified ARM-PCR served as the procedure for the TCR beta libraries. These libraries came from three rounds of nested multiplex PCR. Running nine to ten cycles apiece, the first two PCR rounds relied on TRBV1-TRBV30 forward primers together with a C-beta reverse primer. Via MiXCR, TCRdb re-called the multiplex PCR reads, giving one row per CDR3 protein. The sample holds around 330,000 distinct CDR3 sequences, 50% to 60% seen once. The chain couples TRBV7-9 to TRBJ1-5, with TRBD1 matching over 10 bases. Specimen: peripheral blood. The TCR comes from a woman younger than 45 with primary liver carcinoma and hepatitis B virus infection. CDR3 in amino acids: CASSHLGQGGHQPQHF. CDR3 DNA: TGTGCCAGCAGCCATCTCGGACAGGGGGGTCATCAGCCCCAGCATTTT.